This is a list of T cell receptor beta chains from one sample in a study of T cell responses to AZD1222 COVID-19 vaccine. TCRdb's table, derived via immunoSEQ multiplex PCR, lists solely in-frame clones and lacks some. Altogether around 99,000 clones are present, roughly nine tenths being singletons, with the ten largest covering 6.5% to 8.5%. Sequencing used peripheral blood, obtained 28 days after the second AZD1222 dose. The receptors here all came from an adult who received the AZD1222 COVID-19 vaccine. CDR3s include the opening cysteine and the closing phenylalanine or tryptophan. Each record gives: V gene, J gene, CDR3 protein.

v_gene: TRBV29-1
j_gene: TRBJ1-1
CDR3aa: CSVLGQGNTEAFF

v_gene: TRBV5-1
j_gene: TRBJ2-7
CDR3aa: CASSLQPRDSSYEQYF

v_gene: TRBV4-1
j_gene: TRBJ2-1
CDR3aa: CASSQGRASGSHEQFF

v_gene: TRBV18
j_gene: TRBJ1-1
CDR3aa: CASSSDREAFF

v_gene: TRBV7-2
j_gene: TRBJ2-1
CDR3aa: CASSPPGLAHRNEQFF

v_gene: TRBV6-5
j_gene: TRBJ1-5
CDR3aa: CASSSAGLWGNQPQHF

v_gene: TRBV9
j_gene: TRBJ2-7
CDR3aa: CASSAGQTSYEQYF

v_gene: TRBV5-4
j_gene: TRBJ1-4
CDR3aa: CASSLVGEKLFF

v_gene: TRBV5-1
j_gene: TRBJ2-7
CDR3aa: CASSLEDGYEQYF

v_gene: TRBV5-1
j_gene: TRBJ1-1
CDR3aa: CASSLWGQGNTEAFF

v_gene: TRBV19
j_gene: TRBJ1-2
CDR3aa: CASSITMAGSYGYTF

v_gene: TRBV3-1/TRBV3-2
j_gene: TRBJ1-5
CDR3aa: CASLDGNSNQPQHF

v_gene: TRBV30
j_gene: TRBJ1-5
CDR3aa: CAWSKGYGSQPQHF

v_gene: TRBV7-2
j_gene: TRBJ2-1
CDR3aa: CASSLRLGHEQFF

v_gene: TRBV29-1
j_gene: TRBJ1-2
CDR3aa: CSVGEQGRTMGYTF

v_gene: TRBV5-8
j_gene: TRBJ1-6
CDR3aa: CASRPGQGFYNSPLHF

v_gene: TRBV4-1
j_gene: TRBJ2-7
CDR3aa: CASSRDGTYEQYF